The 7 T cell receptor beta chains below come from one sample, sequenced in a study of CD4 and CD8 cells across lung adenocarcinoma regions. TCRdb reprocessed the PCR reads with MiXCR, giving one entry per CDR3 protein. The sample lists approximately 3,700 distinct CDR3 sequences, 55% to 65% occurring once. Input material: CD4+ T cells from the margin of a lung tumor. The receptors were gathered from a female donor with lung adenocarcinoma. The CD4 and CD8 labels of this study may be unreliable.

This clonotype is judged large. The gene calls are TRBV6-1 and TRBJ2-3; 9 nucleotides match TRBD1. The V gene's germline CDR1 is MNHNS and CDR2 SASEGT. Trimming took 5 bases from V and 3 from J; bases not matched to a gene: 12. The CDR3 runs to 17 residues. CDR3 sequence: CASSLNRGRVWTDTQYF. The CDR3 nucleotides are TGTGCCAGCAGTCTAAACAGGGGGCGCGTATGGACAGATACGCAGTATTTT.

The V and J genes are TRBV6-1 and TRBJ2-1; TRBD2 is a possible D gene (7 bases). The V gene lost 0 bases and the J gene lost 0 bases, with 9 bases spanning the gap. Germline loops: CDR1 MNHNS, CDR2 SASEGT. The CDR3 contains 16 residues. The CDR3 protein is CASSEAGGGSYNEQFF. The CDR3 DNA follows: TGTGCCAGCAGTGAAGCGGGAGGGGGCTCCTACAATGAGCAGTTCTTC.

The genes are TRBV6-1 and TRBJ2-1; the D gene could be TRBD1 or TRBD2 (5 bases each). The V and J ends lost 7 bases and 0 bases respectively, with 10 bases between them. The V gene's germline CDR1 is MNHNS and CDR2 SASEGT. The CDR3 is made up of 14 amino acids. In nucleotides, the CDR3 is TGTGCCAGCAAAGGGACCATCTCCTACAATGAGCAGTTCTTC. Its translation is CASKGTISYNEQFF.

This clonotype was observed a handful of times. This sequence joins TRBV6-1 and TRBJ1-1, with TRBD1 as a possible D gene (5 bases). Germline CDR1 reads MNHNS; CDR2 reads SASEGT. The CDR3 extends over 14 amino acids. V lost 2 bases to trimming and J lost 7 bases, with 14 bases between them. CDR3 DNA: TGTGCCAGCAGTGAACGGGACCTTAGCATTGAAGCTTTCTTT. Its translation is CASSERDLSIEAFF.

This chain uses TRBV14 with TRBJ1-5; D unresolved. The CDR3 consists of 15 residues. V was shortened by 6 bases and J by 2 bases, with 14 bases between the two germline ends. Germline V gives CDR1 SGHDN, CDR2 FVKESK. In nucleotides, the CDR3 is TGTGCCAGCAGGGACCCCCGTGATCGCAATCAGCCCCAGCATTTT. It translates to CASRDPRDRNQPQHF.

This clonotype has just a few counts. The chain links TRBV7-9 to TRBJ2-5, with TRBD2 identical over 16 bases. The CDR3 spans 18 residues. In germline, CDR1 is SEHNR, CDR2 FQNEAQ (reference sequence). Trimming took 2 bases from V and 3 from J; bases not matched to a gene: 6. The CDR3 DNA reads as TGTGCCAGCAGCTTATACCGGGGACTAGCGGGAGGGAAAGAGACCCAGTACTTC. Its protein is CASSLYRGLAGGKETQYF.

This clonotype was counted between two and nine times. The gene calls are TRBV6-1 and TRBJ2-5; D remains ambiguous. Germline values: CDR1 MNHNS, CDR2 SASEGT. Trimming cost V 6 bases and J 3 bases, with 20 bases left between them. The CDR3 is made up of 16 amino acids. The CDR3 region is CASREWSLSGEETQYF. CDR3 in DNA: TGTGCCAGCAGGGAGTGGTCTTTGTCCGGCGAAGAGACCCAGTACTTC.